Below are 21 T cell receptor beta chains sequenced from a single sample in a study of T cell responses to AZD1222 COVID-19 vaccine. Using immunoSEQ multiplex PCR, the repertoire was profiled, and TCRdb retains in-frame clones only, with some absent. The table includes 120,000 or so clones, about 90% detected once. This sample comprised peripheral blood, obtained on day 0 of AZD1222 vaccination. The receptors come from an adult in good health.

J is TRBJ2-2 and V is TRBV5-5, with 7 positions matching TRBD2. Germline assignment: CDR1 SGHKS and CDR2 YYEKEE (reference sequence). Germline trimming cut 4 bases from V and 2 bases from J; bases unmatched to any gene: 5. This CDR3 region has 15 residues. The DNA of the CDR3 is TGTGCCAGCAGCGCTTCGGGAGGAAACACCGGGGAGCTGTTTTTT. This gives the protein CASSASGGNTGELFF.

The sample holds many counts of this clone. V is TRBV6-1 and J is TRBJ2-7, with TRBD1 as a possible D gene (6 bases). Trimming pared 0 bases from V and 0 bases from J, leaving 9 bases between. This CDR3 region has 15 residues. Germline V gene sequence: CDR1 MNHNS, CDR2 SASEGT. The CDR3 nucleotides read TGTGCCAGCAGTGAAGCGGAGACAGGCTCCTACGAGCAGTACTTC. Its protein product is CASSEAETGSYEQYF.

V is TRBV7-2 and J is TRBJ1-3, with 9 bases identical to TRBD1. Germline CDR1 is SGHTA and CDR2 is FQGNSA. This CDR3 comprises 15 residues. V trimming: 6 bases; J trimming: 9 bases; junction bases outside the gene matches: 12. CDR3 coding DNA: TGTGCCAGCAGAGCTGGGGGACAGGGCCCCAGCACCATATATTTT. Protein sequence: CASRAGGQGPSTIYF. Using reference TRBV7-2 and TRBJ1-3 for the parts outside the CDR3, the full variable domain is GAGVSQSPSNKVTEKGKDVELRCDPISGHTALYWYRQSLGQGLEFLIYFQGNSAPDKSGLPSDRFSAERTGGSVSTLTIQRTQQEDSAVYLCASRAGGQGPSTIYFGEGSWLTVV.

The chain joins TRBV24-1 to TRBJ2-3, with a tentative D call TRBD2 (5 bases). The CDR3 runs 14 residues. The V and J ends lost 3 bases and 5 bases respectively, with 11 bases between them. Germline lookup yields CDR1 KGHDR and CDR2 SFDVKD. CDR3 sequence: CATSDGRTQDTQYF. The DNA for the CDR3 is TGTGCCACCAGTGATGGAAGGACTCAAGATACGCAGTATTTT.

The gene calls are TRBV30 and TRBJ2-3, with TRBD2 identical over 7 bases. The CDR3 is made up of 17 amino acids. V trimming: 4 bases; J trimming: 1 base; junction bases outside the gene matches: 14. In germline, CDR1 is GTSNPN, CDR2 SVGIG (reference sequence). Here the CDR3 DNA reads TGTGCCTGGACGGGAGCGGGGCAATATTATGGCACAGATACGCAGTATTTT. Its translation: CAWTGAGQYYGTDTQYF.

CDR3 region: CASSPDGEVYGYTF. CDR3 bases: TGTGCCAGCTCACCGGACGGGGAGGTCTATGGCTACACCTTC. The chain uses TRBV18 and TRBJ1-2; the D is unclear. Germline CDR1 and CDR2: KGHSH and LQKENI. V lost 3 bases and J lost 4, with 12 bases in between. The CDR3 has 14 residues.

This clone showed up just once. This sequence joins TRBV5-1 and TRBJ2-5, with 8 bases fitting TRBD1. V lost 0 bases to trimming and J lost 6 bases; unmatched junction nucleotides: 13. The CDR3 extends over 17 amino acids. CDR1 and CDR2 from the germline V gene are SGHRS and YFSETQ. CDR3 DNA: TGCGCCAGCAGCTTGGACGTGATAGGGCAGGGGGCACAGACCCAGTACTTC. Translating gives CASSLDVIGQGAQTQYF.

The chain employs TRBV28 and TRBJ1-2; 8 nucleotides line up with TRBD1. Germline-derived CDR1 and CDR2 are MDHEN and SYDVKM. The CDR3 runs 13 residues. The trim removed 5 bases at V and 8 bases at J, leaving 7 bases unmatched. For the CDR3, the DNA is TGTGCCAGCAGTCCGCAGGGGGCAGGGGGCTACACCTTC. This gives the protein CASSPQGAGGYTF.

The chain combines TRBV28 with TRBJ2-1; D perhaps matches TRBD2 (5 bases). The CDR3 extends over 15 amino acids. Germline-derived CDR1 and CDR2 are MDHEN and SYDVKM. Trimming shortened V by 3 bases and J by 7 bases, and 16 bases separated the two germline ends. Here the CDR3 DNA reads TGTGCCAGCAGTTTGGCTTTTCCGAGGGAGAATGAGCAGTTCTTC. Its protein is CASSLAFPRENEQFF.

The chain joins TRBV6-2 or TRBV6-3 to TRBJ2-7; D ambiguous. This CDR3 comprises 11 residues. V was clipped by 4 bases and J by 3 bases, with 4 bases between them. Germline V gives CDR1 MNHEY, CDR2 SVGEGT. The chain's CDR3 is CASSSLYEQYF. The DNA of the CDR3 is TGTGCCAGCAGTTCTCTCTACGAGCAGTACTTC.

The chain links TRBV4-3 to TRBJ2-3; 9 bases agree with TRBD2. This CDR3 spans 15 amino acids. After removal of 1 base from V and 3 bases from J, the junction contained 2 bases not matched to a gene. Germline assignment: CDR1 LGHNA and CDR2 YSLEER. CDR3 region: CASSQGTSETDTQYF. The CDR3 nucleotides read TGCGCCAGCAGCCAAGGGACTAGCGAGACAGATACGCAGTATTTT.

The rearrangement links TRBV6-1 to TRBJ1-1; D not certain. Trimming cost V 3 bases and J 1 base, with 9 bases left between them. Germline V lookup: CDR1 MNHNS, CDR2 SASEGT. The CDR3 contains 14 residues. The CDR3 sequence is CASSDGLWNTEAFF. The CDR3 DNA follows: TGTGCCAGCAGTGATGGGCTATGGAACACTGAAGCTTTCTTT.

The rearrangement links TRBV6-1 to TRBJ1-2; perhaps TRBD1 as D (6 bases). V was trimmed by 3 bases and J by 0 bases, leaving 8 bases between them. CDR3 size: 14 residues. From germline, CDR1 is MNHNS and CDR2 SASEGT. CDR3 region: CASSERTANYGYTF. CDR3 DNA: TGTGCCAGCAGTGAGAGGACAGCTAACTATGGCTACACCTTC.

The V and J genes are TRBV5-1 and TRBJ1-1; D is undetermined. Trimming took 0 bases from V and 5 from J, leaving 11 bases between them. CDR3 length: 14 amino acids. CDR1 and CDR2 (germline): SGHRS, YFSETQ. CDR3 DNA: TGCGCCAGCAGCTTGGCCGGGATGGGAACTGAAGCTTTCTTT. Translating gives CASSLAGMGTEAFF.

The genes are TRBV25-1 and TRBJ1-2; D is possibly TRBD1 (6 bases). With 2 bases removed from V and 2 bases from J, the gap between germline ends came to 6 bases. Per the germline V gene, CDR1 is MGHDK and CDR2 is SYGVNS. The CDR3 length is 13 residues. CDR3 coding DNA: TGTGCCAGCAGTGAACAGGGGAACTATGGCTACACCTTC. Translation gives CASSEQGNYGYTF.

In nucleotides, the CDR3 is TGCAGTGCTAGTAATTCCTACGAGCAGTACTTC. Translating gives CSASNSYEQYF. The chain links TRBV20-1 to TRBJ2-7; D is ambiguous. In germline, CDR1 is DFQATT, CDR2 SNEGSKA (reference sequence). V gave up 3 bases and J gave up 1 base, with 4 bases separating them. The CDR3 has 11 amino acids.

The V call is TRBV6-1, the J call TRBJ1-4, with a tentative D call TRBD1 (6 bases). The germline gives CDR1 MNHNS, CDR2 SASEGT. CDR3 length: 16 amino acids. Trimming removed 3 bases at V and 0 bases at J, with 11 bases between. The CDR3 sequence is CASSERGAATNEKLFF. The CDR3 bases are TGTGCCAGCAGTGAGCGGGGGGCTGCAACTAATGAAAAACTGTTTTTT.

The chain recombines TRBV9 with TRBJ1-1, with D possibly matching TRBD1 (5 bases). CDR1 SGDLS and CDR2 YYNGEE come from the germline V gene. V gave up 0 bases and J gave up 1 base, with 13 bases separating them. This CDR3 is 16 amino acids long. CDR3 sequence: CASSVAYGAGNTEAFF. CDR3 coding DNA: TGTGCCAGCAGCGTAGCTTACGGGGCGGGGAACACTGAAGCTTTCTTT.

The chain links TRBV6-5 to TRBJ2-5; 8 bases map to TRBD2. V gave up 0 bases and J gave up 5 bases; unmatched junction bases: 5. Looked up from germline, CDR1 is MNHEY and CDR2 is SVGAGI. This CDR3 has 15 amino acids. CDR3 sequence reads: CASSYSAGGVETQYF. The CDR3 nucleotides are TGTGCCAGCAGTTACTCCGCGGGAGGAGTGGAGACCCAGTACTTC.

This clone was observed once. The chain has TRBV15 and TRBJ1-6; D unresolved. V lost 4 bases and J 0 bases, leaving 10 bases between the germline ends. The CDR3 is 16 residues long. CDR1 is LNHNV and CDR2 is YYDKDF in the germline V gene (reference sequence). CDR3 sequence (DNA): TGTGCCACCAGCAACCGGATCAGCTCCTATAATTCACCCCTCCACTTT. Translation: CATSNRISSYNSPLHF.

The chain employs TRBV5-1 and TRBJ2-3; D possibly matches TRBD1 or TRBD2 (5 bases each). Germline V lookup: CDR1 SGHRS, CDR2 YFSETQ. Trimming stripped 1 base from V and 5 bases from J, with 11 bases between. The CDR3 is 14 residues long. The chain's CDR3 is CASSLIWGLDTQYF. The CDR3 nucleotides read TGCGCCAGCAGCTTGATCTGGGGGTTAGATACGCAGTATTTT.